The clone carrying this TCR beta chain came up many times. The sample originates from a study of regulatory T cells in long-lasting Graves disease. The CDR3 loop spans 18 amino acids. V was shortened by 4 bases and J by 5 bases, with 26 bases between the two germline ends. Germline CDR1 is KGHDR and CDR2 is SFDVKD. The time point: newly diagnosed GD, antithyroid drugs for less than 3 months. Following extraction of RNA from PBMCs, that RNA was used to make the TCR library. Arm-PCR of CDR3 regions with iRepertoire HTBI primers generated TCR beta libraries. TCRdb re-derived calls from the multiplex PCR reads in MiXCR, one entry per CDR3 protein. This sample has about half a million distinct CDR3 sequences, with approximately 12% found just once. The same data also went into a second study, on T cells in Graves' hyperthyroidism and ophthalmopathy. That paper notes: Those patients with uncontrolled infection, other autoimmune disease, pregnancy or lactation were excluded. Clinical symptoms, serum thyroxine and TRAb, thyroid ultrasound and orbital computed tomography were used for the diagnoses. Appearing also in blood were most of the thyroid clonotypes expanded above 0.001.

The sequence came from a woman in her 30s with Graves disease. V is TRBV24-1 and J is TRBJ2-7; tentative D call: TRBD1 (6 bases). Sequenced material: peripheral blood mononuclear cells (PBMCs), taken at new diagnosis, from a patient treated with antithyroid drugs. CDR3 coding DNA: TGTGCCACCAGTGACCTCTTATCGGACACTCCAAAGGGGGACGAGCAGTACTTC. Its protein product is CATSDLLSDTPKGDEQYF.